This is a list of T cell receptor beta chains from one sample in a study of blood T cell repertoires in COVID-19. Libraries were prepared by immunoSEQ multiplex PCR; TCRdb keeps only in-frame clonotypes and omits some of them. Of about 370,000 clones in the sample, 85% to 90% were seen once. Specimen: PBMCs or T cells enriched from blood (not recorded which). The receptors were sampled from a man aged 18 to 30 who had recovered from COVID-19. CDR3s include the opening cysteine and the closing phenylalanine or tryptophan. A D gene is named only where the DNA matches it firmly. Clone sizes are given selectively: once, few, many, or a class where the clone is expanded.

TRBJ2-5	TRBD2	TRBV28	once	CASNLLAGGVETQYF	TGTGCCAGCAATTTACTAGCGGGAGGGGTAGAGACCCAGTACTTC
TRBJ2-2	-	TRBV7-3	-	CASSLRDTTGELFF	TGTGCCAGCAGCTTACGGGACACCACCGGGGAGCTGTTTTTT
TRBJ2-3	TRBD2	TRBV19	-	CASSPYRGLAVFTDTQYF	TGTGCCAGTAGTCCTTACCGGGGACTAGCGGTGTTCACAGATACGCAGTATTTT
TRBJ1-1	-	TRBV3-1/TRBV3-2	once	CASTLAGGQAEAFF	TGTGCCAGCACCTTAGCCGGCGGCCAAGCCGAAGCTTTCTTT
TRBJ2-1	TRBD2	TRBV4-3	-	CASSQGGTSYYNEQFF	TGCGCCAGCAGCCAAGGGGGGACTAGCTACTACAATGAGCAGTTCTTC
TRBJ2-2	-	TRBV12-3/TRBV12-4	-	CASWRGYTGELFF	TGTGCCAGCTGGAGAGGTTACACCGGGGAGCTGTTTTTT
TRBJ1-2	-	TRBV5-6	-	CASSYVQQGSGYTF	TGTGCCAGCAGCTACGTACAACAGGGCTCTGGCTACACCTTC
TRBJ1-2	-	TRBV5-1	-	CASSLVSGDNGYTF	TGCGCCAGCAGCTTGGTCTCAGGGGACAACGGCTACACCTTC
TRBJ1-1	-	TRBV5-1	once	CASRTGGTEAFF	TGCGCCAGCAGGACCGGCGGCACTGAAGCTTTCTTT
TRBJ2-3	-	TRBV3-1/TRBV3-2	-	CASSQDAGTGDTQYF	TGTGCCAGCAGCCAAGACGCCGGTACCGGGGATACGCAGTATTTT
TRBJ2-3	TRBD1	TRBV29-1	-	CSVESATGGFTNTQYF	TGCAGCGTTGAATCTGCTACAGGGGGCTTTACGAATACGCAGTATTTT
TRBJ1-2	TRBD1	TRBV4-2	-	CASSQVINRDRGGYTF	TGTGCCAGCAGCCAAGTCATTAACCGGGACAGGGGGGGCTACACCTTC
TRBJ2-7	-	TRBV6-5	-	CASSYSTGRGSYEQYF	TGTGCCAGCAGTTACTCGACAGGGCGGGGCTCCTACGAGCAGTACTTC
TRBJ2-7	-	TRBV9	-	CASSVPGEQYF	TGTGCCAGCAGCGTGCCCGGGGAGCAGTACTTC
TRBJ1-2	TRBD1	TRBV6-5	-	CASSYLGTAYGYTF	TGTGCCAGCAGTTACCTTGGGACAGCCTATGGCTACACCTTC
TRBJ1-2	TRBD1	TRBV4-3	-	CASSQEPQGQAPYGYTF	TGCGCCAGCAGCCAAGAACCGCAGGGACAGGCGCCGTATGGCTACACCTTC
TRBJ1-2	TRBD1	TRBV23-1	-	CASSQRTGCSYGYTF	TGCGCCAGCAGTCAACGGACAGGATGTTCCTATGGCTACACCTTC
TRBJ2-5	-	TRBV2	-	CASLREKTQYF	TGTGCCAGCCTTCGGGAAAAGACCCAGTACTTC
TRBJ2-1	TRBD2	TRBV7-2	few	CASSLGLAGTNEQFF	TGTGCCAGCAGCTTAGGTCTAGCGGGGACCAATGAGCAGTTCTTC
TRBJ1-2	-	TRBV19	-	CASSTHLRVYGYTF	TGTGCCAGTAGTACCCACTTGCGGGTCTATGGCTACACCTTC
TRBJ1-3	TRBD1	TRBV10-3	-	CAIRDRGLNTIYF	TGTGCCATCAGGGACAGGGGGCTGAACACCATATATTTT
TRBJ2-5	TRBD2	TRBV30	-	CAWSPGLAEETQYF	TGTGCCTGGAGCCCGGGACTAGCGGAAGAGACCCAGTACTTC
TRBJ2-7	TRBD1	TRBV5-4	-	CASSYRQGVSYEQYF	TGTGCCAGCAGCTATCGACAGGGGGTTTCCTACGAGCAGTACTTC
TRBJ2-5	-	TRBV9	-	CASSVRQGGMETQYF	TGTGCCAGCAGCGTGAGGCAGGGTGGGATGGAGACCCAGTACTTC
TRBJ1-6	TRBD1	TRBV5-4	-	CASSIDRGNSPLHF	TGTGCCAGCAGCATTGACAGGGGGAATTCACCCCTCCACTTT
TRBJ2-2	TRBD2	TRBV7-9	-	CANAGGRELFF	TGTGCCAACGCGGGGGGCCGGGAGCTGTTTTTT
TRBJ1-1	TRBD1	TRBV27	-	CASSDLLRDRNTEAFF	TGTGCCAGCAGCGATCTTCTCCGGGACAGGAACACTGAAGCTTTCTTT
TRBJ2-5	TRBD1	TRBV5-4	-	CASSPPGTGLETQYF	TGTGCCAGCAGCCCCCCCGGGACAGGGCTGGAGACCCAGTACTTC
TRBJ1-5	-	TRBV6-2/TRBV6-3	-	CASSYEVFGNQPQHF	TGTGCCAGCAGTTACGAGGTCTTTGGCAATCAGCCCCAGCATTTT
TRBJ2-5	-	TRBV2	-	CASDGGRRQETQYF	TGTGCCAGCGATGGGGGCAGGCGCCAAGAGACCCAGTACTTC
TRBJ1-4	TRBD1	TRBV19	-	CASGGTATNEKLFF	TGTGCCAGTGGGGGGACAGCAACTAATGAAAAACTGTTTTTT
TRBJ1-5	-	TRBV29-1	-	CSAWVTGLGQPQHF	TGCAGCGCTTGGGTTACGGGGTTGGGTCAGCCCCAGCATTTT
TRBJ2-7	TRBD2	TRBV5-1	-	CASSWGTNYEQYF	TGCGCCAGCAGCTGGGGGACTAATTACGAGCAGTACTTC
TRBJ2-2	-	TRBV11-2	-	CASSFLQTNTGELFF	TGTGCCAGCAGCTTTCTGCAGACGAACACCGGGGAGCTGTTTTTT
TRBJ1-1	TRBD1	TRBV4-1	-	CASSTRQGAITEAFF	TGCGCCAGCAGCACCCGACAGGGCGCTATAACTGAAGCTTTCTTT
TRBJ2-2	TRBD2	TRBV24-1	-	CATSDVLAEPNTGELFF	TGTGCCACCAGTGATGTGCTAGCGGAGCCGAACACCGGGGAGCTGTTTTTT
TRBJ2-7	-	TRBV7-3	once	CASSLDLDSYEQYF	TGTGCCAGCAGCTTAGATTTAGATTCCTACGAGCAGTACTTC
TRBJ2-7	-	TRBV30	-	CAWSAPRGAEQGGEQYF	TGTGCCTGGAGTGCCCCCAGGGGGGCGGAGCAGGGGGGCGAGCAGTACTTC
TRBJ2-5	TRBD1	TRBV3-1/TRBV3-2	-	CASSRTGRVQYF	TGTGCCAGCAGCCGGACAGGGCGGGTCCAGTACTTC
TRBJ2-7	TRBD1	TRBV7-6	once	CASSLEGTESYEQYF	TGTGCCAGCAGCTTAGAGGGGACAGAGTCCTACGAGCAGTACTTC
TRBJ2-1	TRBD2	TRBV7-6	few	CASSPIGAGGPNEQFF	TGTGCCAGCAGCCCCATAGGGGCGGGGGGGCCGAATGAGCAGTTCTTC
TRBJ1-2	TRBD1	TRBV4-3	-	CASSLSGTGSYGYTF	TGCGCCAGCAGCCTATCCGGGACAGGGTCCTATGGCTACACCTTC
TRBJ2-1	TRBD2	TRBV7-2	few	CASSVLAGGINEQFF	TGTGCCAGCAGCGTTCTAGCGGGGGGGATCAATGAGCAGTTCTTC
TRBJ1-5	-	TRBV3-1/TRBV3-2	few	CASSQAGGHQPQHF	TGTGCCAGCAGCCAAGCAGGAGGCCATCAGCCCCAGCATTTT
TRBJ2-2	-	TRBV20-1	-	CSASTSGTGELFF	TGCAGTGCTAGTACCTCGGGCACCGGGGAGCTGTTTTTT
TRBJ1-3	TRBD1	TRBV27	-	CASSRLTGTGNTIYF	TGTGCCAGCAGTCGCTTGACAGGGACAGGAAACACCATATATTTT
TRBJ1-2	TRBD1	TRBV2	-	CASSPRTGDYGYTF	TGTGCCAGCAGTCCCAGGACAGGGGACTATGGCTACACCTTC
TRBJ2-7	-	TRBV7-9	once	CASSQFTGSEQYF	TGTGCCAGCAGCCAATTTACAGGGTCGGAGCAGTACTTC
TRBJ2-7	TRBD2	TRBV6-2/TRBV6-3	-	CASSLRSGRILNEQYF	TGTGCCAGCAGTCTCCGAAGCGGGAGAATTCTAAACGAGCAGTACTTC
TRBJ2-1	TRBD2	TRBV28	-	CASRRAGGYNEQFF	TGTGCCAGTCGTCGAGCGGGGGGGTACAATGAGCAGTTCTTC
TRBJ2-7	TRBD2	TRBV19	few	CASSEMLAGAVEQYF	TGTGCCAGTAGTGAAATGCTAGCGGGAGCGGTCGAGCAGTACTTC
TRBJ2-3	TRBD1	TRBV29-1	-	CSTGQGTDTQYF	TGCAGCACGGGACAGGGCACAGATACGCAGTATTTT
TRBJ2-6	-	TRBV11-2	-	CASSLGSRPGANVLTF	TGTGCCAGCAGCTTAGGTTCTAGACCTGGGGCCAACGTCCTGACTTTC